These 21 T cell receptor beta chains share one sample of origin, sequenced in a study of cytomegalovirus exposure and HLA in healthy donors. PCR employed 60 Vbeta and 13 Jbeta primers. Profiling relied on immunoSEQ multiplex PCR, and the TCRdb table lists in-frame clones only, not all of them. Found here are roughly 180,000 clones, 78% of them singletons; the top ten hold about 3.1%. The sample comprised PBMCs. These receptor sequences come from a female donor in good health and CMV-seronegative.

The chain employs TRBV2 and TRBJ2-3; the match to TRBD2 covers 8 bases. Germline V gene lookup returns CDR1 SNHLY and CDR2 FYNNEI. This CDR3 spans 16 amino acids. Unmatched junction bases numbered 11, after V lost 3 bases and J lost 6 bases. CDR3 bases: TGTGCCAGCAGTGATCCTGGACTAGCAGTATTGGATACGCAGTATTTT. It yields the protein CASSDPGLAVLDTQYF.

This clone was detected only a few times. The rearrangement uses TRBV28 and TRBJ2-3, with 10 bases matching TRBD2. Germline V gene data show CDR1 as MDHEN and CDR2 as SYDVKM. The CDR3 sequence is 15 residues long. V lost 4 bases, J lost 2 bases, and 3 bases stayed unmatched. CDR3 coding DNA: TGTGCCAGCAGTTCCGGGACTAGCGTCACAGATACGCAGTATTTT. Protein sequence: CASSSGTSVTDTQYF.

V is TRBV9 and J is TRBJ1-4, with D perhaps matching TRBD1 (5 bases). Germline CDR1 and CDR2: SGDLS and YYNGEE. Trimming stripped 4 bases from V and 8 bases from J, with 15 bases between. The CDR3 contains 14 residues. Here the CDR3 reads CASSSLQGGEKLFF. The CDR3 DNA reads TGTGCCAGCAGCAGCTTGCAGGGTGGCGAAAAACTGTTTTTT.

This chain uses TRBV5-5 with TRBJ1-1, with 7 bases lining up with TRBD1. The V segment lost 4 bases and the J segment 4 bases; nucleotides outside the gene matches: 7. The CDR3 spans 14 residues. CDR1 is SGHKS, CDR2 YYEKEE, per germline (reference sequence). In DNA, the CDR3 is TGTGCCAGCAGCGCAACAGGGGCAGCCACTGAAGCTTTCTTT. This encodes CASSATGAATEAFF.

This clone occurred once. V and J are TRBV4-2 and TRBJ2-7, with D tentatively TRBD2 (6 bases). There are 14 residues in the CDR3. Germline CDR1 LGHNA, CDR2 YNFKEQ. The V and J ends lost 8 bases and 2 bases respectively, with 16 bases between them. The CDR3 DNA follows: TGTGCCAGCGCCCCGGGGCGGGAACCCTACGAGCAGTACTTC. It codes for CASAPGREPYEQYF.

This chain links TRBV6-5 with TRBJ1-3; D is perhaps TRBD1 (5 bases). The CDR3 consists of 15 residues. Germline V lookup: CDR1 MNHEY, CDR2 SVGAGI. The V end was cut by 4 bases, the J end by 0 bases, with 10 bases between. The CDR3 sequence: CASSSRGTSGNTIYF. The CDR3 nucleotides read TGTGCCAGCAGTTCCCGGGGGACCTCTGGAAACACCATATATTTT.

V is TRBV6-1 and J is TRBJ1-4; 8 bases are shared with TRBD1. Germline CDR1 MNHNS, CDR2 SASEGT. The CDR3 is 13 amino acids. The V gene end was trimmed by 6 bases and the J gene end by 7 bases; junction bases not matched to a gene: 4. The CDR3 protein is CASRQGAAEKLFF. The CDR3 coding sequence is TGTGCCAGCAGGCAGGGGGCAGCTGAAAAACTGTTTTTT.

The chain's CDR3 is CASSYRAGNTIYF. Written as DNA, the CDR3 is TGTGCCAGCAGTTACAGAGCCGGAAACACCATATATTTT. The rearrangement joins TRBV6-5 to TRBJ1-3; D is uncertain. Germline V gene sequence: CDR1 MNHEY, CDR2 SVGAGI. The V and J ends lost 2 bases and 4 bases respectively, with 6 bases between them. The CDR3 totals 13 residues.

Comment on this clone: The sample holds other DNA sequences that translate to the same CDR3. The DNA for the CDR3 is TGTGCCAGCAGCTTAGGACAGGGGGGGTACGAGCAGTACTTC. Amino acid sequence: CASSLGQGGYEQYF. The chain is built from TRBV5-4 and TRBJ2-7; 10 bases are a match to TRBD1. Germline V gene lookup returns CDR1 SGHNT and CDR2 YYREEE (reference sequence). Trimming took 2 bases from V and 4 from J; bases not matched to a gene: 3. This CDR3 has 14 amino acids.

This clone was seen just once. The chain couples TRBV7-3 to TRBJ1-6; 8 bases match TRBD1. J lost 7 bases, V lost 5 bases, and 7 bases had no gene match. The germline V gene has CDR1 SGHTA and CDR2 FQGTGA. The CDR3 covers 15 residues. The CDR3 protein is CASSNRTGRNSPLHF. CDR3 nucleotide sequence: TGTGCCAGCAGCAACCGGACAGGGAGGAATTCACCCCTCCACTTT.

In the case of this clone: At one end, the junction sequence differs from germline, possibly due to a read error. The genes are TRBV7-9 and TRBJ2-7; 8 bases fit TRBD2. The V gene's germline CDR1 is SEHNR and CDR2 FQNEAQ (reference sequence). There are 18 residues in the CDR3. The CDR3 protein is CSSSLALSLAGDNYEQYF. CDR3 nucleotides: TGTTCCAGCAGCTTAGCGCTTTCTCTAGCGGGTGATAACTACGAGCAGTACTTC.

This chain connects TRBV5-1 to TRBJ2-5; 8 bases match TRBD2. Looked up from germline, CDR1 is SGHRS and CDR2 is YFSETQ. V trimming: 0 bases; J trimming: 2 bases; junction bases outside the gene matches: 3. The CDR3 is made up of 15 amino acids. CDR3 coding DNA: TGCGCCAGCAGCTTGGGAACTAGCGGTCAAGAGACCCAGTACTTC. The encoded protein is CASSLGTSGQETQYF.

This clone was seen a handful of times. The chain uses TRBV18 and TRBJ1-1, with 11 nucleotides matching TRBD1. V was pared by 3 bases and J by 5 bases, with 2 bases of the junction left unmatched. The CDR3 extends over 14 amino acids. Germline loops: CDR1 KGHSH, CDR2 LQKENI. CDR3 loop: CASSPDRGLTEAFF. The CDR3 nucleotides are TGTGCCAGCTCACCGGACAGGGGGCTAACTGAAGCTTTCTTT.

The V and J genes are TRBV4-2 and TRBJ2-5, with 13 bases aligning to TRBD2. CDR3 length: 18 residues. Germline assignment: CDR1 LGHNA and CDR2 YNFKEQ. The junction had 8 bases not matched to a gene; V was cut back by 3 bases and J by 1 base. Here the CDR3 DNA reads TGTGCCAGCAGCCAGTTGGGACTAGCGGGATGGGTCCAAGAGACCCAGTACTTC. Its protein is CASSQLGLAGWVQETQYF.

The CDR3: CASSERSHTQETQYF. DNA of the CDR3: TGTGCCAGCAGTGAGAGGTCACACACCCAAGAGACCCAGTACTTC. The J gene is TRBJ2-5, the V gene TRBV2; D not resolved. The CDR3 consists of 15 residues. Germline V gene lookup returns CDR1 SNHLY and CDR2 FYNNEI. V lost 3 bases and J 1 base, leaving 12 bases between the germline ends.

The chain couples TRBV12-2 to TRBJ2-1; TRBD2 is the table's D call, not checked against the DNA. TRBV12-2 is a pseudogene segment. The CDR3 runs 20 residues. CDR3 loop: CASRLGCGTSGRVYIDEQFF. The CDR3 DNA reads TGTGCAAGTCGCTTAGGTTGTGGGACTAGCGGGAGGGTGTACATCGATGAGCAGTTCTTC.

The chain is built from TRBV7-2 and TRBJ2-3, with 7 bases identical to TRBD2. Per the germline V gene, CDR1 is SGHTA and CDR2 is FQGNSA. This CDR3 contains 14 residues. Germline trimming cut 1 base from V and 9 bases from J; bases unmatched to any gene: 7. The CDR3 DNA follows: TGTGCCAGCAGCTTAGGCCCGCCAGCGGGGACGCAGTATTTT. Its translation is CASSLGPPAGTQYF.

V gene TRBV28 combines with J gene TRBJ2-1; possibly TRBD1 for D (8 bases). The ends were cut back, 4 bases at V and 2 bases at J, with 33 bases in the middle. This CDR3 comprises 22 residues. Germline-derived CDR1 and CDR2 are MDHEN and SYDVKM. CDR3 coding DNA: TGTGCCAGCAGTTCTGGCTTCATGGGGACAGGAGGGAGGGCCGTGGCCTACAATGAGCAGTTCTTC. Protein sequence: CASSSGFMGTGGRAVAYNEQFF.

This chain links TRBV1 with TRBJ2-3; no check of the table's D call, TRBD2, against the DNA was made. TRBV1 is annotated as a pseudogene. The CDR3 covers 18 residues. Written as DNA, the CDR3 is TGCACCAGCAGCCAATTAGTAATCCTAGCGGGACCAACAGATACGCAGTATTTT. This codes for CTSSQLVILAGPTDTQYF.

The chain uses TRBV9 and TRBJ2-5; TRBD1 agrees at 11 bases. CDR1 SGDLS and CDR2 YYNGEE come from the germline V gene. Trimming cost V 0 bases and J 4 bases; bases outside gene matches: 2. The CDR3 loop spans 15 amino acids. This CDR3 is CASSVGTGGAETQYF. The CDR3 coding sequence is TGTGCCAGCAGCGTAGGGACAGGGGGCGCAGAGACCCAGTACTTC.

The chain recombines TRBV28 with TRBJ1-5, with a weak D call TRBD1 (6 bases). V was trimmed by 6 bases and J by 2 bases, leaving 14 bases between them. Germline CDR1 and CDR2: MDHEN and SYDVKM. The CDR3 sequence is 15 residues long. The CDR3 protein is CASRTPGAGNQPQHF. In DNA, the CDR3 is TGTGCCAGCAGAACTCCAGGGGCCGGCAATCAGCCCCAGCATTTT.